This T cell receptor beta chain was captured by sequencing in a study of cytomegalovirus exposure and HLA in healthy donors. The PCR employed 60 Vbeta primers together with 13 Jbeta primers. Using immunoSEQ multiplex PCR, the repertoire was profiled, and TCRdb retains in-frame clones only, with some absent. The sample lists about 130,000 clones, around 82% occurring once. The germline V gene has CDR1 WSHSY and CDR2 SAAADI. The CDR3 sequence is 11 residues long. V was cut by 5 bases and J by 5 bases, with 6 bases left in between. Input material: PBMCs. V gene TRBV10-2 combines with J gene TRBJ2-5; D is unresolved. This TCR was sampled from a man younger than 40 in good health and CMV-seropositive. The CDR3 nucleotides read TGCGCCAGCAGTACTGCGGAGACCCAGTACTTC. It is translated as CASSTAETQYF.